This T cell receptor (beta chain) was recorded in a study of blood T cells in healthy people across ages. The CDR3 has 15 amino acids. Germline CDR1 is SGHRS and CDR2 is YFSETQ. The second PCR ran about 6 to 11 cycles with a sample-barcoded 5' primer and J-beta primers. TCRdb reanalysed the 5' RACE reads using MiXCR and keeps one entry per CDR3 protein. The sample has just over 1 million distinct CDR3 sequences, less than 50% seen once. The sample was blood. The J gene is TRBJ2-5, the V gene TRBV5-1; 8 bases align to TRBD1. The tail of the sequence fits TRBJ2-7 better, so the J call may be wrong. This clonotype originated in a woman in her sixties or seventies in good health. As DNA, the CDR3 is TGCGCCAGCAGCTTGCGTGCAGGGGGCTTTGACGAGCAGTACTTC. This gives the protein CASSLRAGGFDEQYF.